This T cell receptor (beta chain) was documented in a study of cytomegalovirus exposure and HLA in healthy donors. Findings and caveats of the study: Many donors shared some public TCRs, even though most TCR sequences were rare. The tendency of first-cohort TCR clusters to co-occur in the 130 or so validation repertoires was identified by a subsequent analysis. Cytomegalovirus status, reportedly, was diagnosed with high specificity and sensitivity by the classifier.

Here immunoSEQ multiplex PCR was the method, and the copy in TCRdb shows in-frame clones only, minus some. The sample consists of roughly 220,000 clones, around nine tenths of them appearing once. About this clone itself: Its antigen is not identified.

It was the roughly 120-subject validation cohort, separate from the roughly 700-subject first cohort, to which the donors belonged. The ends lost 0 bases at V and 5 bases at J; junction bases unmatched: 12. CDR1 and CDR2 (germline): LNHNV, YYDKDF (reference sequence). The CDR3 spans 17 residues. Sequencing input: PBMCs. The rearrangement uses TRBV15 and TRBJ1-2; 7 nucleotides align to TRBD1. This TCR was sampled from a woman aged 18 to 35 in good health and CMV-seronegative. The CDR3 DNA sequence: TGTGCCACCAGCAGAGATACCGGAGAGGGGGCCCCATATGGCTACACCTTC. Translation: CATSRDTGEGAPYGYTF.